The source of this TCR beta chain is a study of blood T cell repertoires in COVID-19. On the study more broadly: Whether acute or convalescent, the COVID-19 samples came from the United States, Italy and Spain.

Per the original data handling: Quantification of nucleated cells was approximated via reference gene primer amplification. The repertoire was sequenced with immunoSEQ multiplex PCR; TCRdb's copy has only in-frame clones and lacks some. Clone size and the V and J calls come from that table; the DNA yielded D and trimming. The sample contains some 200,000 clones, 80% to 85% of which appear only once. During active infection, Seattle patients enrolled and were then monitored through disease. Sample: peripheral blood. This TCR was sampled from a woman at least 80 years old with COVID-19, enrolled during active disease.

This CDR3 is CASSWGHMGQETQYF. In nucleotides, the CDR3 is TGTGCCAGCTCATGGGGACACATGGGACAAGAGACCCAGTACTTC. V gene TRBV18 combines with J gene TRBJ2-5; the D gene is possibly TRBD1 (6 bases). The CDR3 is 15 amino acids. The germline V gene has CDR1 KGHSH and CDR2 LQKENI. The ends were cut back, 5 bases at V and 2 bases at J, with 15 bases in the middle. Filled out from reference TRBV18 and TRBJ2-5, the complete variable domain reads NAGVMQNPRHLVRRRGQEARLRCSPMKGHSHVYWYRQLPEEGLKFMVYLQKENIIDESGMPKERFSAEFPKEGPSILRIQQVVRGDSAAYFCASSWGHMGQETQYFGPGTRLLVL.